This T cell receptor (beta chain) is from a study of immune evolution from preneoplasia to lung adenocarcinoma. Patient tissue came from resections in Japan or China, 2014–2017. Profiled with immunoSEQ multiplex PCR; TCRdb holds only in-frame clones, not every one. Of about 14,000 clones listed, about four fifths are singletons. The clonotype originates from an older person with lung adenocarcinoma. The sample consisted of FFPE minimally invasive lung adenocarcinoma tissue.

CDR3 region: CASSFPTGGNTIYF. Here the CDR3 DNA reads TGTGCCAGCAGTTTCCCGACAGGTGGAAACACCATATATTTT. The chain has TRBV28 and TRBJ1-3, with D possibly matching TRBD1 (6 bases). Trimming shortened V by 3 bases and J by 3 bases, and 9 bases separated the two germline ends. The germline CDR1 and CDR2 sequences are MDHEN and SYDVKM. The CDR3 extends over 14 amino acids.